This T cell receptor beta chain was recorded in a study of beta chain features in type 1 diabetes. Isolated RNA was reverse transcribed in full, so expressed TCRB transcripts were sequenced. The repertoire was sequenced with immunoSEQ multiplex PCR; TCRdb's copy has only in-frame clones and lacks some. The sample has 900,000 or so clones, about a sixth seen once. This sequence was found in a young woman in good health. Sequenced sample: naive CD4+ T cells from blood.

CDR3 residues: CASSPGQGNYGYTF. In nucleotides, the CDR3 is TGTGCCAGCAGTCCGGGACAGGGGAACTATGGCTACACCTTC. The chain recombines TRBV6-6 with TRBJ1-2, with 10 bases matching TRBD1. There are 14 residues in the CDR3. In germline, CDR1 is MNHNY, CDR2 SVGAGI (reference sequence). Trimming cost V 5 bases and J 2 bases; bases outside gene matches: 2.